Listed below are T cell receptor beta chains from one sample, sequenced in a study of CD8+CD57+ T cells in acquired aplastic anemia. TCRdb used MiXCR to reprocess the reads, holding one entry per CDR3 protein. The sample records roughly 180,000 distinct CDR3 sequences, around 60% being singletons. The sequenced sample was sorted CD4+, CD8+, or CD8+CD57+ T cells (not recorded which) from PBMCs. These receptors all stem from a human donor with aplastic anemia. The CDR3 runs from the conserved cysteine through the conserved F or W. The D gene is left open where the match is weak. The size of a clone is reported for some rows only, either as once, few or many, or as a class for expanded clones.

d_call j_call clone_size v_call cdr3_aa cdr3_nt
. TRBJ1-4 . TRBV7-2 CASSLVPGGDSTNEKLFF TGTGCCAGCAGCTTAGTACCGGGAGGAGATTCAACTAATGAAAAACTGTTTTTT
TRBD1 TRBJ2-1 . TRBV5-1 CASGLYRGSYNEQFF TGCGCCAGCGGCTTGTACAGGGGGAGCTACAATGAGCAGTTCTTC
. TRBJ1-2 many TRBV11-2 CASSLVRVEGYTF TGTGCCAGCAGCTTAGTGAGGGTGGAAGGCTACACCTTC
. TRBJ1-2 . TRBV5-1 CASRRDNNYGYTF TGCGCCAGCAGACGGGACAATAACTATGGCTACACCTTC
. TRBJ1-1 once TRBV29-1 CSTRTGNTEAFF TGCAGCACACGGACGGGGAACACTGAAGCTTTCTTT
TRBD1 TRBJ2-1 many TRBV4-1 CASSRLKTGQADNEQFF TGCGCCAGCAGCCGATTAAAGACGGGACAGGCCGACAATGAGCAGTTCTTC
TRBD2 TRBJ2-2 . TRBV2 CASDAGLAGGTGELFF TGTGCCAGCGACGCCGGTCTAGCGGGGGGCACCGGGGAGCTGTTTTTT
. TRBJ1-6 many TRBV7-6 CASSQLGSSYNSPLHF TGTGCCAGCTCCCAACTGGGCAGCTCCTATAATTCACCCCTCCACTTT
. TRBJ2-6 many TRBV15 CATSRDSRDGANVLTF TGTGCCACCAGCAGAGATAGTCGGGACGGGGCCAACGTCCTGACTTTC
TRBD1 TRBJ2-2 . TRBV7-8 CASSPRTGALPGELFF TGTGCCAGCAGCCCTAGGACAGGGGCCCTCCCCGGGGAGCTGTTTTTT
. TRBJ1-1 few TRBV29-1 CSVEGQTNTEAFF TGCAGCGTTGAAGGACAGACGAACACTGAAGCTTTCTTT
. TRBJ1-1 . TRBV19 CASSIGAGETTEAFF TGTGCCAGTAGTATAGGTGCAGGGGAGACCACTGAAGCTTTCTTT
TRBD2 TRBJ2-5 . TRBV24-1 CATSASGRGQYF TGTGCCACCAGTGCCAGCGGGAGAGGCCAGTACTTC
. TRBJ2-7 many TRBV29-1 CSVYLTGREQYF TGCAGCGTCTATCTAACTGGACGGGAGCAGTACTTC
. TRBJ1-2 . TRBV15 CATSSLYGYTF TGTGCCACCAGCAGTTTATATGGCTACACCTTC
TRBD1 TRBJ2-2 . TRBV27 CASSGMDRLAPTGELFF TGTGCCAGCAGTGGGATGGACAGGTTAGCCCCTACCGGGGAGCTGTTTTTT
TRBD1 TRBJ1-6 . TRBV29-1 CSVSTGESPLHF TGCAGCGTGAGCACAGGGGAATCACCCCTCCACTTT
TRBD2 TRBJ2-7 . TRBV25-1 CASSPRGLADYEQYF TGTGCCAGCAGCCCAAGAGGCCTAGCGGACTACGAGCAGTACTTC
TRBD2 TRBJ2-7 many TRBV6-2/TRBV6-3 CASSSRGTYEQYF TGTGCCAGCAGTTCGCGGGGGACCTACGAGCAGTACTTC
TRBD1 TRBJ1-5 . TRBV6-2/TRBV6-3 CASSPRDRRQPQHF TGTGCCAGCAGCCCCCGGGACAGGAGGCAGCCCCAGCATTTT
. TRBJ2-2 many TRBV11-3 CASSLTGTTGELFF TGTGCCAGCAGCTTAACAGGGACCACCGGGGAGCTGTTTTTT
TRBD2 TRBJ2-7 . TRBV6-5 CATRSREGSYEQYF TGTGCCACCAGATCCAGGGAGGGCTCCTACGAGCAGTACTTC
. TRBJ1-1 . TRBV7-9 CASNGQGTEAFF TGTGCCAGCAACGGGCAGGGTACTGAAGCTTTCTTT
TRBD1 TRBJ2-1 . TRBV19 CASSILGQGAYEQFF TGTGCCAGTAGTATACTTGGACAGGGGGCATATGAGCAGTTCTTC
TRBD1 TRBJ1-2 . TRBV9 CASSVSGQGARGYTF TGTGCCAGCAGCGTGTCGGGACAGGGGGCGAGAGGCTACACCTTC
. TRBJ1-2 . TRBV20-1 CSANYYGYTF TGCAGTGCCAACTACTATGGCTACACCTTC
TRBD1 TRBJ1-2 many TRBV19 CAALQGGGGYTF TGTGCCGCCCTCCAGGGGGGAGGTGGCTACACCTTC
. TRBJ1-2 few TRBV24-1 CATTRTATNYGYTF TGTGCCACCACTAGGACAGCCACTAACTATGGCTACACCTTC
. TRBJ1-6 . TRBV3-1 CASSQAGLDSPLHF TGTGCCAGCAGCCAAGCAGGGTTGGATTCACCCCTCCACTTT
. TRBJ2-7 . TRBV7-2 CASSVDRYEQYF TGTGCCAGCAGCGTGGACCGCTACGAGCAGTACTTC
TRBD1 TRBJ2-3 . TRBV7-3 CASSSGQSTDTQYF TGTGCCAGCAGCTCGGGACAGAGCACAGATACGCAGTATTTT
TRBD2 TRBJ2-3 . TRBV7-9 CASSTTSGASTDTQYF TGTGCCAGCAGCACAACTAGCGGTGCTAGCACAGATACGCAGTATTTT
. TRBJ1-3 . TRBV14 CASSQGQGGLSGNTIYF TGTGCCAGCAGCCAAGGGCAAGGGGGGCTCTCTGGAAACACCATATATTTT
. TRBJ1-6 . TRBV7-9 CASSNESSPLHF TGTGCCAGCAGCAACGAGAGCTCACCCCTCCACTTT
. TRBJ2-7 . TRBV15 CATSGRNSYEQYF TGTGCCACCAGCGGACGCAACTCCTACGAGCAGTACTTC
TRBD1 TRBJ2-7 few TRBV7-2 CASSLGQTTYEQYF TGTGCCAGCAGCCTGGGACAGACAACGTACGAGCAGTACTTC
. TRBJ2-6 . TRBV20-1 CSARGGILAGANVLTF TGCAGTGCTAGGGGTGGAATTCTGGCTGGGGCCAACGTCCTGACTTTC
. TRBJ1-1 many TRBV9 CASSGGSGNTEAFF TGTGCCAGCAGCGGAGGGTCGGGGAACACTGAAGCTTTCTTT
. TRBJ1-1 few TRBV7-8 CASSLVSGLNTEAFF TGTGCCAGCAGCTTAGTTTCAGGGCTGAACACTGAAGCTTTCTTT
. TRBJ2-7 . TRBV7-2 CASSLAVGQSYEQYF TGTGCCAGCAGCTTAGCTGTCGGACAGTCCTACGAGCAGTACTTC
TRBD1 TRBJ1-3 . TRBV5-1 CASSLLGQGIAGNTIYF TGCGCCAGCAGCTTGTTGGGACAGGGGATAGCTGGAAACACCATATATTTT
TRBD2 TRBJ2-3 . TRBV10-3 CAIRGTSGDRQYF TGTGCCATCAGGGGGACTAGCGGCGATAGGCAGTATTTT
TRBD1 TRBJ1-2 few TRBV7-6 CASSARTGFDAYGYTF TGTGCCAGCAGCGCACGGACAGGGTTCGACGCCTATGGCTACACCTTC
TRBD2 TRBJ2-7 . TRBV12-3/TRBV12-4 CASSLEVSGSVYEQYF TGTGCCAGCAGTTTAGAGGTTAGCGGGAGTGTCTACGAGCAGTACTTC
. TRBJ1-2 . TRBV9 CASSAFGEGYTF TGTGCCAGCAGCGCCTTCGGGGAAGGCTACACCTTC